The 17 T cell receptor beta chains given below trace back to one sample, sequenced in a study of T cells in Graves' hyperthyroidism and ophthalmopathy (dated by TCRdb to about 2019). The library was built by means of multiplex PCR. Data came from an Illumina HiSeq 2000. TCR beta CDR3 regions were amplified from RNA transcripts. The TCR CDR3 was subjected to a first round of RT-PCR using the HTBI primer set and the Qiagen OneStep RT-PCR kit. Through fastp at Q25 and MiXCR, TCRdb rebuilt clones from the public reads, retaining in-frame beta chains. Each entry is one CDR3 protein sequence, shown with its most common DNA and genes. This sample comprises nearly 600,000 distinct CDR3 sequences, 14% of them detected only once. Of the sample, more than 4.5% falls within the top ten clones. The sample consisted of blood. These receptors were taken from a woman aged 25 to 39 with Graves' hyperthyroidism that later progressed to Graves' ophthalmopathy.

This clonotype was recorded at least ten times. The V and J genes are TRBV3-1 and TRBJ2-5, with 8 bases fitting TRBD2. Germline CDR1 is LGHDT and CDR2 is YNNKEL (reference sequence). The CDR3 length is 16 residues. V gave up 4 bases and J gave up 2 bases; unmatched junction bases: 9. Here the CDR3 reads CASSLRNSGEQETQYF. The CDR3 DNA reads as TGTGCCAGCAGCCTTAGAAATAGCGGGGAACAAGAGACCCAGTACTTC.

In regard to this clonotype: An end of the junction differs from the germline gene, which may be a read error. The chain is built from TRBV18 and TRBJ1-2; D is undetermined. The CDR3 is 13 amino acids. Looked up from germline, CDR1 is KGHSH and CDR2 is LQKENI. The CDR3 bases are TGTGCCAGCTCACCAGAAGGCCTCTATGGCTACGCCTTC. It is translated as CASSPEGLYGYAF.

This clonotype has a handful of counts. The rearrangement uses TRBV19 and TRBJ1-2; no firm D call. The V and J ends lost 7 bases and 2 bases respectively, with 11 bases between them. The CDR3 spans 13 residues. The germline V gene encodes CDR1 LNHDA and CDR2 SQIVND (reference sequence). For the CDR3, the DNA is TGTGCCAGTAAGGGCCAGGAGAACTATGGCTACACCTTC. Translation gives CASKGQENYGYTF.

This clonotype has a count of ten or more. V usage is TRBV28 and J usage is TRBJ2-3; D gene uncertain. Germline CDR1 MDHEN, CDR2 SYDVKM. This CDR3 comprises 16 residues. Deletions cut 5 bases from V and 2 bases from J, with 17 bases between. The DNA for the CDR3 is TGTGCCAGCAGTGTCGATGTGGCGATGGTCACAGATACGCAGTATTTT. Translation gives CASSVDVAMVTDTQYF.

At least ten counts were recorded for this clonotype. V and J are TRBV7-2 and TRBJ2-2, with 8 bases matching TRBD2. The CDR3 extends over 16 amino acids. The trim removed 7 bases at V and 0 bases at J, leaving 7 bases unmatched. Per the germline V gene, CDR1 is SGHTA and CDR2 is FQGNSA. The CDR3: CASTFTSGSNTGELFF. The CDR3 coding sequence is TGTGCCAGCACCTTTACTAGCGGTTCGAACACCGGGGAGCTGTTTTTT.

The sample holds many counts of this clonotype. This chain uses TRBV19 with TRBJ1-2, with a tentative D call TRBD1 (5 bases). CDR1 LNHDA and CDR2 SQIVND come from the germline V gene (reference sequence). V was pared by 5 bases and J by 2 bases, with 15 bases between. The CDR3 loop spans 15 amino acids. CDR3 residues: CASSLGVVGNYGYTF. The CDR3 coding sequence is TGTGCCAGTAGTCTGGGGGTAGTGGGGAACTATGGCTACACCTTC.

This clonotype came up many times. DNA of the CDR3: TGTGCCAGCAGTGGGACATGGGCTAATTCACCCCTCCACTTT. Translated, it gives CASSGTWANSPLHF. J is TRBJ1-6 and V is TRBV2; a possible D gene is TRBD1 (5 bases). This CDR3 spans 14 amino acids. V lost 4 bases, J lost 6 bases, and 10 bases lay in between. Germline lookup yields CDR1 SNHLY and CDR2 FYNNEI.

This clonotype has at least ten counts. This rearrangement joins TRBV12-3 or TRBV12-4 to TRBJ2-7; D is perhaps TRBD1 (6 bases). The CDR3 is 14 amino acids. Trimming took off 6 bases at V and 1 base at J, with 13 bases between the two ends. The CDR3 coding sequence is TGTGCCAGCAGGGCCGGGACATTTTCCTACGAGCAGTACTTC. This codes for CASRAGTFSYEQYF.

This clonotype has a handful of counts. The chain is built from TRBV4-2 and TRBJ2-2; TRBD1 matches at 8 bases. The junction had 7 bases not matched to a gene; V was cut back by 3 bases and J by 4 bases. Germline CDR1 reads LGHNA; CDR2 reads YNFKEQ. The CDR3 runs 16 residues. The chain's CDR3 is CASSQVTGGVTGELFF. The DNA for the CDR3 is TGTGCCAGCAGCCAGGTAACAGGGGGAGTCACCGGGGAGCTGTTTTTT.

At least ten counts were recorded for this clonotype. The chain is built from TRBV27 and TRBJ1-1; D is uncertain. CDR3 length: 15 amino acids. The germline V gene has CDR1 MNHEY and CDR2 SMNVEV (reference sequence). With 1 base removed from V and 0 bases from J, the gap between germline ends came to 9 bases. The CDR3 nucleotides read TGTGCCAGCAGTTTATATGGGTCGGTGAACACTGAAGCTTTCTTT. This sequence encodes CASSLYGSVNTEAFF.

Comments on this clonotype: A read error may be the cause here, since a much bigger clone is one base away. This chain uses TRBV3-1 with TRBJ2-5; TRBD2 aligns across 11 bases. The germline CDR1 and CDR2 sequences are LGHDT and YNNKEL (reference sequence). This CDR3 spans 16 amino acids. CDR3 DNA sequence: TGTCCCAGCAGCCAAGATTTACTAGCGGGAGTAGAGACCCAGTACTTC. Translated, it gives CPSSQDLLAGVETQYF.

This clonotype appeared many times. V is TRBV9 and J is TRBJ1-4, with 10 bases identical to TRBD1. Germline assignment: CDR1 SGDLS and CDR2 YYNGEE. The CDR3 has 15 residues. Unmatched junction bases numbered 2, after V lost 0 bases and J lost 6 bases. In nucleotides, the CDR3 is TGTGCCAGCAGCGTAGGGGGGACAGGGGATGAAAAACTGTTTTTT. It specifies CASSVGGTGDEKLFF.

The chain uses TRBV3-1 and TRBJ2-5; D gene ambiguous. V was trimmed by 1 base and J by 2 bases, leaving 11 bases between them. The CDR3 contains 15 residues. Germline CDR1 reads LGHDT; CDR2 reads YNNKEL (reference sequence). CDR3 protein: CASSQGADLQETQYF. The CDR3 DNA follows: TGTGCCAGCAGCCAAGGGGCAGACCTTCAAGAGACCCAGTACTTC.

V gene TRBV11-2 combines with J gene TRBJ2-7, with no clear D. Germline V gene lookup returns CDR1 SGHAT and CDR2 FQNNGV. The CDR3 contains 14 residues. V dropped 6 bases and J dropped 0 bases, with 12 bases sitting between them. The DNA for the CDR3 is TGTGCCAGCAGGGAAAAAGGCCGCTCCTACGAGCAGTACTTC. As protein: CASREKGRSYEQYF.

This clonotype was counted a few times. The chain is built from TRBV7-2 and TRBJ1-1; D might be TRBD1 (5 bases). This CDR3 comprises 15 residues. Trimming removed 4 bases at V and 0 bases at J, with 12 bases between. The V gene's germline CDR1 is SGHTA and CDR2 FQGNSA. The CDR3: CASSSGGVLNTEAFF. The DNA of the CDR3 is TGTGCCAGCAGCTCGGGAGGGGTTTTGAACACTGAAGCTTTCTTT.

This chain connects TRBV24-1 to TRBJ2-1, with 9 positions matching TRBD2. Per germline, CDR1 KGHDR and CDR2 SFDVKD. V was clipped by 3 bases and J by 5 bases; unmatched bases: 7. The CDR3 is 16 residues long. The CDR3 coding sequence is TGTGCCACCAGTGATCCCCCTAGCGGGACAAACAATGAGCAGTTCTTC. Residues: CATSDPPSGTNNEQFF.

The sample holds many counts of this clonotype. The chain joins TRBV2 to TRBJ1-1; 8 bases agree with TRBD1. Germline values: CDR1 SNHLY, CDR2 FYNNEI. This CDR3 region has 14 residues. V gave up 5 bases and J gave up 1 base; unmatched junction bases: 3. This CDR3 reads CASSTGQANTEAFF. The CDR3, as DNA: TGTGCCAGCAGTACGGGACAGGCGAACACTGAAGCTTTCTTT. The whole variable domain, filled in from reference TRBV2 and TRBJ1-1, reads EPEVTQTPSHQVTQMGQEVILRCVPISNHLYFYWYRQILGQKVEFLVSFYNNEISEKSEIFDDQFSVERPDGSNFTLKIRSTKLEDSAMYFCASSTGQANTEAFFGQGTRLTVV.